This T cell receptor (beta chain) was documented in a study of shared clonotypes between healthy human individuals. There are 15 residues in the CDR3. Trimming took 5 bases from V and 1 from J, leaving 15 bases between them. The germline V gene has CDR1 MNHEY and CDR2 SMNVEV (reference sequence). This clone was recorded only once. Repertoires were generated with immunoSEQ multiplex PCR, while TCRdb's copy carries only in-frame clones and drops some. The data contain approximately 2.5 million clones, approximately 92% of them singletons. The chain has TRBV27 and TRBJ2-7, with D maybe TRBD1 (6 bases). The sample consisted of naive CD4+ T cells sorted from blood. The subset was: CD45RA+ positively selected. The sequence was obtained from a man between 18 and 29 years old in good health. CDR3 bases: TGTGCCAGCAGTGGGCCCGGAACAGGGTCCTACGAGCAGTACTTC. Amino acid sequence: CASSGPGTGSYEQYF.